This TCR beta chain came from a study of blood T cell repertoires in COVID-19. Study overall: Samples came from the United States, Italy and Spain, spanning acute and convalescent COVID-19.

Per the original methods: Quantification of nucleated cells was approximated via reference gene primer amplification. The data were produced by immunoSEQ multiplex PCR, yet TCRdb's version contains in-frame clones alone and is incomplete. D and trimming come from the DNA, and the V and J calls and clone size come from that table. The sample consists of roughly 300,000 clones, about 90% of them appearing once. This CDR3 is built from 15 residues. The ends were cut back, 4 bases at V and 4 bases at J, with 14 bases in the middle. The germline V gene encodes CDR1 MNHEY and CDR2 SVGEGT. The recovered donors of Cohort 3 showed two negative PCRs, clearance, or symptom resolution. Only a few counts were recorded for this clone.

This TCR was recovered from a woman in her twenties or thirties who had recovered from COVID-19. The sequencing sample was made of PBMCs or T cells enriched from blood (not recorded which). V usage is TRBV6-2 or TRBV6-3 and J usage is TRBJ1-5; tentatively, D is TRBD1 (6 bases). DNA for the CDR3: TGTGCCAGCAGTTCCCCGGGGGGCGGGAATCAGCCCCAGCATTTT. Translating it yields CASSSPGGGNQPQHF.